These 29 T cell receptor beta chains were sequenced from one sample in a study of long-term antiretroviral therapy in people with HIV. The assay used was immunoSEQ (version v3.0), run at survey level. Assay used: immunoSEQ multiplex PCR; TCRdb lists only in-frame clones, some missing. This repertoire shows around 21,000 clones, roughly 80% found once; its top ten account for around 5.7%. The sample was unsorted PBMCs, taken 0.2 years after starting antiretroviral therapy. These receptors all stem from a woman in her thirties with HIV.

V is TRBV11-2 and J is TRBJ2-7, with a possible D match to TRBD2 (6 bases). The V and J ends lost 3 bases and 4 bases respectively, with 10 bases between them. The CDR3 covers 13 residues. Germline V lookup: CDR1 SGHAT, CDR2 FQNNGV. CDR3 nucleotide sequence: TGTGCCAGCAGCTTTACTGGGGGGTACGAGCAGTACTTC. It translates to CASSFTGGYEQYF.

CDR3 nucleotide sequence: TGTGCCAGCTCACCATCAGACACCCGGGGAGCTTTCTTT. Encoded protein: CASSPSDTRGAFF. V usage is TRBV18 and J usage is TRBJ1-1; no clear D gene. V dropped 2 bases and J dropped 10 bases, with 14 bases sitting between them. CDR3 length equals 13 residues. Germline V gives CDR1 KGHSH, CDR2 LQKENI.

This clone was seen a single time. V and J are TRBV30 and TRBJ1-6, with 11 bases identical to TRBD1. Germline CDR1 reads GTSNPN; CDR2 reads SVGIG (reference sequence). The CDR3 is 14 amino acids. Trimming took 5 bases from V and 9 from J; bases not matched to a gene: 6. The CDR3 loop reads CAWQPGQGGSPLHF. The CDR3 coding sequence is TGTGCCTGGCAACCGGGACAGGGGGGTTCACCCCTCCACTTT.

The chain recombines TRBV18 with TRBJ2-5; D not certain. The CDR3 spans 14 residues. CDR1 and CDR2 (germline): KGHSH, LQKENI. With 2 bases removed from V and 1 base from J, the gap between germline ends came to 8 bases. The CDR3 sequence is CASSPSEVQETQYF. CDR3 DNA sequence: TGTGCCAGCTCACCATCCGAAGTCCAAGAGACCCAGTACTTC.

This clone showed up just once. Written as DNA, the CDR3 is TGTGCCAGCCGCTCGGAGCGCGAGAACTATGGCTACACCTTC. Amino acid sequence: CASRSERENYGYTF. The V and J genes are TRBV27 and TRBJ1-2, with D hard to call. V was shortened by 8 bases and J by 2 bases, with 15 bases between the two germline ends. CDR3 length: 14 amino acids. Germline V gives CDR1 MNHEY, CDR2 SMNVEV (reference sequence).

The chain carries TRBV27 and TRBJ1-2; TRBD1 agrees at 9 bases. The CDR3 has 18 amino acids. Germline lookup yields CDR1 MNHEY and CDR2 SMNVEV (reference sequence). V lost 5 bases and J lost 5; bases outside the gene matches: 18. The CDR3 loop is CASSQGPGQGFLRYGYTF. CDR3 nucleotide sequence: TGTGCCAGCAGTCAAGGGCCGGGACAGGGATTCCTAAGATATGGCTACACCTTC.

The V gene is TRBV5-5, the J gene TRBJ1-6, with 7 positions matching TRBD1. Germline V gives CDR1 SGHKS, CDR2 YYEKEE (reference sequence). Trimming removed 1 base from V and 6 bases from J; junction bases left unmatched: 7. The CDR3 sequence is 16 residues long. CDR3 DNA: TGTGCCAGCAGCTTGAGGCAGGGGGGACTTAATTCACCCCTCCACTTT. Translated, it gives CASSLRQGGLNSPLHF.

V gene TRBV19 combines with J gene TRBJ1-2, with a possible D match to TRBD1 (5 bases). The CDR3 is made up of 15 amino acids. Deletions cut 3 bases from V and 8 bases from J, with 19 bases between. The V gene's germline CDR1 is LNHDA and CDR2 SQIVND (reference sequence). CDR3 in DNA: TGTGCCAGTAGTATTTTAGGGCAGGGCGAAGGGGGCTACACCTTC. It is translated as CASSILGQGEGGYTF.

The CDR3 sequence: CASRDRRANTGELFF. In DNA form, the CDR3 reads TGTGCCAGTAGGGACAGGCGAGCGAACACCGGGGAGCTGTTTTTT. This chain joins TRBV19 and TRBJ2-2, with 7 bases fitting TRBD1. CDR3 length: 15 residues. J lost 0 bases, V lost 6 bases, and 4 bases had no gene match. Per germline, CDR1 LNHDA and CDR2 SQIVND (reference sequence).

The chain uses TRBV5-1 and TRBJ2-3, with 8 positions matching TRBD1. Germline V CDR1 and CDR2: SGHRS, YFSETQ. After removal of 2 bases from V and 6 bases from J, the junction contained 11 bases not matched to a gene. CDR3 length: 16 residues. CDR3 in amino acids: CASSFREGTGHDTQYF. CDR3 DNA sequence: TGCGCCAGCAGCTTTAGAGAAGGGACAGGACACGATACGCAGTATTTT.

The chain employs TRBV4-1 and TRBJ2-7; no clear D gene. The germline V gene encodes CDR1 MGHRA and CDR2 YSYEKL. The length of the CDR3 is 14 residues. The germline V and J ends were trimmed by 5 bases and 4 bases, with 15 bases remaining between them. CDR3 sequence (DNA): TGCGCCAGCAGCAGCCGACATCCCGCATACGAGCAGTACGTC. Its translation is CASSSRHPAYEQYV.

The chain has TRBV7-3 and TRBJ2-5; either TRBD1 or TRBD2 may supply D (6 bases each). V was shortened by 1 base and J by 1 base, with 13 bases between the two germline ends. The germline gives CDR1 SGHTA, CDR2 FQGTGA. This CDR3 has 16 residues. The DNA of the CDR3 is TGTGCCAGCAGCTTAAGGGGCGGGGACATCCAAGAGACCCAGTACTTC. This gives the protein CASSLRGGDIQETQYF. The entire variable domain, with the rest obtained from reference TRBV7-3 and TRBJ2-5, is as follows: GAGVSQTPSNKVTEKGKYVELRCDPISGHTALYWYRQSLGQGPEFLIYFQGTGAADDSGLPNDRFFAVRPEGSVSTLKIQRTERGDSAVYLCASSLRGGDIQETQYFGPGTRLLVL.

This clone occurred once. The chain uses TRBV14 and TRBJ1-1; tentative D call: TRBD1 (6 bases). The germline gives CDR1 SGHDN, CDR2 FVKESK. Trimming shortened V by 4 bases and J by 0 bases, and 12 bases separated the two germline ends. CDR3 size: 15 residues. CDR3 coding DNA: TGTGCCAGCAGCCCACGGGGGCAGATGAACACTGAAGCTTTCTTT. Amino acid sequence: CASSPRGQMNTEAFF.

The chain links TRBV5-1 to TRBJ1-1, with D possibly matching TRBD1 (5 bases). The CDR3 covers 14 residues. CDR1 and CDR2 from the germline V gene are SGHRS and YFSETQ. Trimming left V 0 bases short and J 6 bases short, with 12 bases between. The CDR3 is CASSLEGIFAEAFF. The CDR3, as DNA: TGCGCCAGCAGCTTGGAGGGGATTTTCGCTGAAGCTTTCTTT.

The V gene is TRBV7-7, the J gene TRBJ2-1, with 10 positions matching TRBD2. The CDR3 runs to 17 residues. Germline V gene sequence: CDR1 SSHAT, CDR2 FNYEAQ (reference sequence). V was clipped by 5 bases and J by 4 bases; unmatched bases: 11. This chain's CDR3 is CASSPGSGAGGYNEQFF. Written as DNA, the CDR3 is TGTGCCAGCAGCCCAGGTTCGGGAGCGGGAGGGTACAATGAGCAGTTCTTC.

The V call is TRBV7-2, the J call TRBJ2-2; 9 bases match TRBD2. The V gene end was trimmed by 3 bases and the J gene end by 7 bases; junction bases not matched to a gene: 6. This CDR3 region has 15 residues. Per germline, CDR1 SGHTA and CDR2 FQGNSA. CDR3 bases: TGTGCCAGCAGCTTCCGGCGGGGGGGTAACGGGGAGCTGTTTTTT. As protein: CASSFRRGGNGELFF.

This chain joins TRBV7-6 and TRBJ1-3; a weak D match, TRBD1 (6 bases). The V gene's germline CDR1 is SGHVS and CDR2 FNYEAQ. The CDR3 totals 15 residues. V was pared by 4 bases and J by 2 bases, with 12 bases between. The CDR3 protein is CASSSDRFPGNTIYF. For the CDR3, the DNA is TGTGCCAGCAGCTCCGACAGGTTCCCTGGAAACACCATATATTTT.

CDR3 protein: CASSSGTGRLGTEAFF. The CDR3 nucleotides read TGTGCCAGCAGCTCCGGGACAGGGCGGCTGGGCACTGAAGCTTTCTTT. The J gene is TRBJ1-1, the V gene TRBV7-6, with 9 bases matching TRBD1. The CDR3 contains 16 residues. The J segment lost 4 bases and the V segment lost 4 bases, leaving 10 bases of the junction unmatched. The germline V gene has CDR1 SGHVS and CDR2 FNYEAQ.

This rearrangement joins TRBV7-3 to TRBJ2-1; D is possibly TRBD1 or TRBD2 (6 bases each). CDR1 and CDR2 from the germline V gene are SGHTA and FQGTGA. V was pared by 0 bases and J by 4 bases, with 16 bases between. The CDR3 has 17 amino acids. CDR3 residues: CASSLTGSRGRYNEQFF. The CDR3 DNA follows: TGTGCCAGCAGCTTAACGGGGAGTCGGGGGCGGTACAATGAGCAGTTCTTC.

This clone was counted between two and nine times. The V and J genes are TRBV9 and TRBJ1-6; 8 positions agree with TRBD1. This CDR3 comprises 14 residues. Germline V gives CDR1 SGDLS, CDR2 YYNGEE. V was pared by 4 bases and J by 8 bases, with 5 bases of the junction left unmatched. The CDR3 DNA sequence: TGTGCCAGCAGCTCAGGGGGCGACTATTCACCCCTCCACTTT. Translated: CASSSGGDYSPLHF.

DNA of the CDR3: TGTGCTAGTGGTATCGGGGGTCCGGATGAACTGTTTTTT. Translated: CASGIGGPDELFF. J is TRBJ1-4 and V is TRBV12-5; tentative D call: TRBD1 (5 bases). Per the germline V gene, CDR1 is LGHNT and CDR2 is FRNRAP. The CDR3 runs 13 residues. V lost 5 bases, J lost 12 bases, and 16 bases lay in between.

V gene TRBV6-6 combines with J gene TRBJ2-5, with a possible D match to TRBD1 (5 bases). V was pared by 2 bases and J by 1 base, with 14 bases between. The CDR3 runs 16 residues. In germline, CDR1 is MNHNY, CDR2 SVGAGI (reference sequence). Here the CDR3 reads CASSYPPRQPQETQYF. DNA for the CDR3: TGTGCCAGCAGTTACCCACCTCGACAGCCCCAAGAGACCCAGTACTTC.

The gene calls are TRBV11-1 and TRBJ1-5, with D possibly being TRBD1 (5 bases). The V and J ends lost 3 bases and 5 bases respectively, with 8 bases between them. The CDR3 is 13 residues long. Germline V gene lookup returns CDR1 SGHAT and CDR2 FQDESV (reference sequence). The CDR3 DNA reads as TGTGCCAGCAGCTTGGGGGTTTATCAGCCCCAGCATTTT. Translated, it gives CASSLGVYQPQHF.

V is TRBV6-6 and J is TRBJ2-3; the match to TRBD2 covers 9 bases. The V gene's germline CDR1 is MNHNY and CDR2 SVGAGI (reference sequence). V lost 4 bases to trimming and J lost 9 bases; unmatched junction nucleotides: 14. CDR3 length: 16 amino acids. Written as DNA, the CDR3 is TGTGCCAGCAGTTTCGATCTCGGCGGGGGGGCACTCACGCAGTATTTT. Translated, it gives CASSFDLGGGALTQYF.

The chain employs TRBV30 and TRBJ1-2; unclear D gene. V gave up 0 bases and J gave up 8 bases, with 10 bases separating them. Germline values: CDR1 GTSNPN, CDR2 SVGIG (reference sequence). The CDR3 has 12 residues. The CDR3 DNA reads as TGTGCCTGGAGTGTACGGGTGGCGGGCTACACCTTC. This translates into CAWSVRVAGYTF.

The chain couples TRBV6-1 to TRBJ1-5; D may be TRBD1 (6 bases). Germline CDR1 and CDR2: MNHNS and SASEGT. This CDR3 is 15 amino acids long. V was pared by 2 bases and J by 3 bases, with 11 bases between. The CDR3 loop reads CASSETGMANQPQHF. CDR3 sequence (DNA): TGTGCCAGCAGTGAAACAGGGATGGCCAATCAGCCCCAGCATTTT.

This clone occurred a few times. CDR3 protein: CASSPFILGNHEQYV. The CDR3 DNA is TGCGCCAGCAGCCCCTTCATATTGGGGAATCACGAGCAGTACGTC. V is TRBV4-1 and J is TRBJ2-7; D unclear. V lost 4 bases and J 5 bases, leaving 18 bases between the germline ends. CDR3 length: 15 amino acids. Looked up from germline, CDR1 is MGHRA and CDR2 is YSYEKL.

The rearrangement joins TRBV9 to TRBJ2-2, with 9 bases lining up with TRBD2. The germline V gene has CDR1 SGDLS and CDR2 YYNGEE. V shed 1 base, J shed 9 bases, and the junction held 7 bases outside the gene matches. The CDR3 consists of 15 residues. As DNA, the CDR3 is TGTGCCAGCAGCGTATCCGGCGGGGGGGCCCGGGAGCTGTTTTTT. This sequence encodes CASSVSGGGARELFF.

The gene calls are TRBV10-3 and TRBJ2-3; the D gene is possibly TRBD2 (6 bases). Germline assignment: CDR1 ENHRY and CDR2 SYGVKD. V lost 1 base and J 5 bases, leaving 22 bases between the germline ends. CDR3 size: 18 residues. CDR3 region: CAISEFWGLPEKEDTQYF. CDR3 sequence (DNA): TGTGCCATCAGTGAGTTTTGGGGACTCCCTGAGAAAGAAGATACGCAGTATTTT.